The 22 T cell receptor beta chains below all came from one sample that was sequenced in a study of blood T cell repertoires in COVID-19. Some clones are missing from TCRdb's copy, which holds only in-frame ones; the method was immunoSEQ multiplex PCR. The repertoire holds around 290,000 clones, around 89% seen once, with about 4.2% in the top ten. The sequencing sample was made of peripheral blood. The receptors come from a man in his forties or fifties with acute or convalescent COVID-19.

This chain uses TRBV3-1 (or the pseudogene TRBV3-2) with TRBJ1-2; unclear D gene. The CDR3 sequence is 13 residues long. Germline values: CDR1 LGHDT, CDR2 YNNKEL (reference sequence). V lost 5 bases to trimming and J lost 6 bases, with 13 bases between them. The CDR3 nucleotides are TGTGCCAGCAGCGAGGCGGGGATAAATGGCTACACCTTC. Amino acid sequence: CASSEAGINGYTF.

The chain recombines TRBV24-1 with TRBJ2-1; D is uncertain. The CDR3 sequence is 12 residues long. V dropped 0 bases and J dropped 8 bases, with 4 bases sitting between them. The germline CDR1 and CDR2 sequences are KGHDR and SFDVKD. This CDR3 is CATSDLFDEQFF. The CDR3 DNA follows: TGTGCCACCAGTGATTTGTTCGATGAGCAGTTCTTC.

The rearrangement joins TRBV4-1 to TRBJ2-1; 11 nucleotides line up with TRBD2. Germline V CDR1 and CDR2: MGHRA, YSYEKL. Trimming took 0 bases from V and 8 from J; bases not matched to a gene: 12. This CDR3 is 18 amino acids long. The CDR3: CASSQEPLASGGIYEQFF. In DNA form, the CDR3 reads TGCGCCAGCAGCCAAGAGCCCTTGGCTAGCGGGGGGATCTATGAGCAGTTCTTC.

This clone was counted a single time. Relative to the germline gene, one junction end is altered; a read error may explain this. This sequence joins TRBV6-1 and TRBJ2-4; D might be TRBD1 (6 bases). The germline V gene encodes CDR1 MNHNS and CDR2 SASEGT. This CDR3 spans 15 amino acids. Written as DNA, the CDR3 is TGTGCCAGCAGTGACCAGACAGGAGTGAAAAACATTCAGTATTTC. It yields the protein CASSDQTGVKNIQYF.

The chain couples TRBV2 to TRBJ1-3, with TRBD1 matching 8 bases. This CDR3 comprises 16 residues. V trimming: 2 bases; J trimming: 0 bases; junction bases outside the gene matches: 3. Germline V gene lookup returns CDR1 SNHLY and CDR2 FYNNEI. Here the CDR3 DNA reads TGTGCCAGCAGTGAACAGGGGGCCGCCTCTGGAAACACCATATATTTT. Its translation: CASSEQGAASGNTIYF.

The chain has TRBV5-4 and TRBJ2-3, with a weak D call TRBD1 (6 bases). This CDR3 is 14 amino acids long. The germline V and J ends were trimmed by 3 bases and 3 bases, with 11 bases remaining between them. Germline values: CDR1 SGHNT, CDR2 YYREEE (reference sequence). CDR3 coding DNA: TGTGCCAGCAGCTCGGGCAGGGGAACAGATACGCAGTATTTT. It codes for CASSSGRGTDTQYF.

This chain uses TRBV3-1 (or the pseudogene TRBV3-2) with TRBJ1-2, with 9 bases matching TRBD1. The J segment lost 5 bases and the V segment lost 5 bases, leaving 0 bases of the junction unmatched. The CDR3 extends over 12 amino acids. CDR1 is LGHDT and CDR2 is YNNKEL in the germline V gene (reference sequence). CDR3 region: CASSGQGYGYTF. The CDR3 DNA follows: TGTGCCAGCAGCGGACAGGGGTATGGCTACACCTTC.

The genes are TRBV10-3 and TRBJ1-1; 9 bases are shared with TRBD1. Looked up from germline, CDR1 is ENHRY and CDR2 is SYGVKD. J was trimmed by 5 bases and V by 6 bases; bases with no gene match: 4. The CDR3 consists of 13 residues. The CDR3 region has the DNA TGTGCCATCAGACAGGGGGCCGAAACTGAAGCTTTCTTT. It codes for CAIRQGAETEAFF.

This chain links TRBV6-5 with TRBJ1-2; no clear D. The CDR3 runs 14 residues. Trimming pared 0 bases from V and 4 bases from J, leaving 9 bases between. Germline loops: CDR1 MNHEY, CDR2 SVGAGI. CDR3 DNA: TGTGCCAGCAGTTACTCAGCACAGACCTATGGCTACACCTTC. As protein: CASSYSAQTYGYTF.

V and J are TRBV2 and TRBJ1-2; D gene ambiguous. Per germline, CDR1 SNHLY and CDR2 FYNNEI. Trimming took off 5 bases at V and 0 bases at J, with 10 bases between the two ends. The CDR3 is made up of 14 amino acids. The chain's CDR3 is CASSRTGANYGYTF. For the CDR3, the DNA is TGTGCCAGCAGTCGAACGGGAGCTAACTATGGCTACACCTTC.

The genes are TRBV27 and TRBJ2-1; TRBD1 agrees at 7 bases. J was trimmed by 7 bases and V by 5 bases; bases with no gene match: 11. The CDR3 extends over 15 amino acids. Germline V gene data show CDR1 as MNHEY and CDR2 as SMNVEV (reference sequence). CDR3 DNA: TGTGCCAGCAGTCACAGGGGTTTTGACTGGAATGAGCAGTTCTTC. It encodes CASSHRGFDWNEQFF.

CDR3 nucleotide sequence: TGTGCCATCAGTGGGCCCGCCGGACAGAATTCCTACGAGCAGTACTTC. It codes for CAISGPAGQNSYEQYF. V and J are TRBV10-3 and TRBJ2-7, with a possible D match to TRBD1 (6 bases). Germline-derived CDR1 and CDR2 are ENHRY and SYGVKD. This CDR3 contains 16 residues. Trimming shortened V by 4 bases and J by 1 base, and 17 bases separated the two germline ends.

This chain connects TRBV5-6 to TRBJ1-1; 8 nucleotides align to TRBD1. J gave up 6 bases and V 4 bases, and 8 bases lay outside the gene matches. CDR3 size: 14 residues. Germline V gives CDR1 SGHDT, CDR2 YYEEEE. As DNA, the CDR3 is TGTGCCAGCAGCCCCGGACAGGGTTGGGCTGAAGCTTTCTTT. Its translation: CASSPGQGWAEAFF.

The chain carries TRBV2 and TRBJ2-3, with a tentative D call TRBD2 (6 bases). This CDR3 is 14 amino acids long. The V end lost 7 bases, the J end lost 2 bases, and 13 bases lay between the germline ends. Germline CDR1 SNHLY, CDR2 FYNNEI. CDR3 in amino acids: CASTRGQHTDTQYF. Written as DNA, the CDR3 is TGTGCCAGCACGCGGGGTCAGCACACAGATACGCAGTATTTT.

Note on this clone: Other nucleotide sequences in the sample specify the same CDR3. This chain joins TRBV10-2 and TRBJ1-2; D possibly corresponds to TRBD1 (6 bases). This CDR3 spans 13 amino acids. The germline V gene encodes CDR1 WSHSY and CDR2 SAAADI. V lost 3 bases and J lost 4, with 9 bases in between. The CDR3 loop reads CASSEGQLYGYTF. The CDR3 DNA reads TGCGCCAGCAGTGAAGGACAGCTCTATGGCTACACCTTC.

This clone was observed once. This chain joins TRBV9 and TRBJ1-2; 8 bases are a match to TRBD1. Germline values: CDR1 SGDLS, CDR2 YYNGEE. The CDR3 sequence is 20 residues long. Trimming at V came to 2 bases and at J to 5 bases, leaving 23 bases not matched to a gene. CDR3 nucleotide sequence: TGTGCCAGCAGCGTCTCGAAATTGGAGGGAACCGGGACAGGCCTATATGGCTACACCTTC. Amino acids: CASSVSKLEGTGTGLYGYTF. Filled out from reference TRBV9 and TRBJ1-2, the complete variable domain reads DSGVTQTPKHLITATGQRVTLRCSPRSGDLSVYWYQQSLDQGLQFLIQYYNGEERAKGNILERFSAQQFPDLHSELNLSSLELGDSALYFCASSVSKLEGTGTGLYGYTFGSGTRLTVV.

The chain links TRBV5-1 to TRBJ2-3, with TRBD2 matching 7 bases. Germline V gene lookup returns CDR1 SGHRS and CDR2 YFSETQ. This CDR3 has 15 residues. V shed 2 bases and J 6 bases; nucleotides not matched to a gene: 9. The CDR3 protein is CASSFSGEGLDTQYF. The CDR3 bases are TGCGCCAGCAGCTTTTCCGGGGAGGGGCTCGATACGCAGTATTTT.

The chain has TRBV29-1 and TRBJ1-1; D unclear. The CDR3 covers 14 residues. V lost 1 base and J 2 bases, leaving 11 bases between the germline ends. The germline V gene encodes CDR1 SQVTM and CDR2 ANQGSEA. CDR3 amino acids: CSVEAPTLNTEAFF. The DNA for the CDR3 is TGCAGCGTTGAAGCCCCCACTCTAAACACTGAAGCTTTCTTT. The full variable domain, its missing parts supplied by reference TRBV29-1 and TRBJ1-1, is SAVISQKPSRDICQRGTSLTIQCQVDSQVTMMFWYRQQPGQSLTLIATANQGSEATYESGFVIDKFPISRPNLTFSTLTVSNMSPEDSSIYLCSVEAPTLNTEAFFGQGTRLTVV.

The J gene is TRBJ1-1, the V gene TRBV19; D ambiguous. The CDR3 is made up of 14 amino acids. V lost 9 bases and J lost 6, with 20 bases in between. Germline assignment: CDR1 LNHDA and CDR2 SQIVND (reference sequence). The CDR3 DNA reads as TGTGCCAGCACTATGCCCGGGATCAGCCCTGAAGCTTTCTTT. This sequence encodes CASTMPGISPEAFF.

This chain joins TRBV11-3 and TRBJ2-1; 8 bases are shared with TRBD1. This CDR3 is 16 amino acids long. V lost 0 bases, J lost 8 bases, and 9 bases stayed unmatched. Per germline, CDR1 SGHNT and CDR2 YENEEA. The CDR3 nucleotides read TGTGCCAGCAGCTTAGATTACAGGACAGGGCGTTATGAGCAGTTCTTC. Its protein is CASSLDYRTGRYEQFF.

The chain employs TRBV6-5 and TRBJ2-3; 9 positions agree with TRBD2. This CDR3 is built from 14 residues. The germline V gene has CDR1 MNHEY and CDR2 SVGAGI. Losses at the gene ends were 2 bases for V and 6 bases for J; bases not matched to a gene: 3. The CDR3 nucleotides are TGTGCCAGCAGTTACGGGACTAGCTACGATACGCAGTATTTT. Its translation: CASSYGTSYDTQYF.

The chain combines TRBV19 with TRBJ1-1, with TRBD1 matching 7 bases. The length of the CDR3 is 14 residues. With V trimmed by 8 bases and J by 0 bases, 6 bases remained unmatched. The germline CDR1 and CDR2 sequences are LNHDA and SQIVND (reference sequence). DNA of the CDR3: TGTGCCAGTTTTAAGACAGGGCTGAACACTGAAGCTTTCTTT. Protein sequence: CASFKTGLNTEAFF.